A single sample gave rise to the 12 T cell receptor beta chains below, sequenced in a study of response to subunit inactivated influenza vaccine. TCRdb fed the RT-PCR reads into MiXCR, producing one record per CDR3 protein. The repertoire includes some 550,000 distinct CDR3 sequences, approximately 24% of them detected once, and 2.5% to 3.5% sits in the top ten. The sample was also linked to a second study, of T cells expressing NK-cell markers. That work states: 5'RACE template switching built TCR beta cDNA with unique molecular identifiers.

The specimen was CD4+ T cells sorted from PBMCs, collected roughly 12 days after vaccination. These receptors were taken from a man aged 50 to 59 who received an inactivated influenza vaccine.

The V gene is TRBV11-2, the J gene TRBJ2-2; D is uncertain. The germline V gene has CDR1 SGHAT and CDR2 FQNNGV. This CDR3 region has 15 residues. V shed 0 bases and J shed 1 base, with 6 bases lying between them. CDR3 residues: CASSLEGMNTGELFF. CDR3 bases: TGTGCCAGCAGCTTAGAGGGGATGAACACCGGGGAGCTGTTTTTT.

This chain connects TRBV4-3 to TRBJ1-4, with D possibly being TRBD1 (5 bases). CDR3 length: 15 residues. Germline assignment: CDR1 LGHNA and CDR2 YSLEER. The V end was cut by 4 bases, the J end by 5 bases, with 14 bases between. In nucleotides, the CDR3 is TGCGCCAGCAGCCCGCAATTTGGACACAATGAAAAACTGTTTTTT. It encodes CASSPQFGHNEKLFF.

This clonotype was seen a handful of times. V gene TRBV7-9 combines with J gene TRBJ1-2, with a weak D call TRBD1 (6 bases). CDR1 and CDR2 from the germline V gene are SEHNR and FQNEAQ (reference sequence). The V end was cut by 5 bases, the J end by 8 bases, with 21 bases between. The CDR3 is 15 amino acids. CDR3 DNA: TGTGCCAGCAGCGCCCTCGGAGGGGGATCAATCGGCTACACCTTC. It codes for CASSALGGGSIGYTF.

This clonotype has more than one count but fewer than ten. The J gene is TRBJ2-6, the V gene TRBV7-9, with D maybe TRBD2 (6 bases). Germline V gene lookup returns CDR1 SEHNR and CDR2 FQNEAQ (reference sequence). V dropped 5 bases and J dropped 0 bases, with 14 bases sitting between them. The CDR3 has 17 residues. The CDR3 loop is CASSPDYGGSGANVLTF. CDR3 DNA sequence: TGTGCCAGCAGCCCCGACTACGGGGGCTCTGGGGCCAACGTCCTGACTTTC.

CDR3 amino acids: CAARSGDIVYNEQFF. The DNA of the CDR3 is TGTGCCGCGCGATCGGGGGACATAGTCTACAATGAGCAGTTCTTC. V and J are TRBV5-4 and TRBJ2-1; tentatively, D is TRBD1 or TRBD2 (6 bases each). The CDR3 is made up of 15 amino acids. CDR1 SGHNT and CDR2 YYREEE come from the germline V gene (reference sequence). The V and J ends lost 10 bases and 3 bases respectively, with 20 bases between them.

This clonotype was counted between two and nine times. J is TRBJ1-1 and V is TRBV7-8, with D maybe TRBD1 (5 bases). Per the germline V gene, CDR1 is SGHVS and CDR2 is FQNEAQ. The germline V and J ends were trimmed by 6 bases and 5 bases, with 19 bases remaining between them. The CDR3 length is 15 residues. The CDR3 nucleotides are TGTGCCAGCAGTCAGACCGGGACCCGGAGGACTGAAGCTTTCTTT. Protein sequence: CASSQTGTRRTEAFF. Looking up the rest from reference TRBV7-8 and TRBJ1-1 gives the full variable domain: GAGVSQSPRYKVAKRGQDVALRCDPISGHVSLFWYQQALGQGPEFLTYFQNEAQLDKSGLPSDRFFAERPEGSVSTLKIQRTQQEDSAVYLCASSQTGTRRTEAFFGQGTRLTVV.

The sample holds many counts of this clonotype. The chain is built from TRBV7-9 and TRBJ2-5; a possible D gene is TRBD2 (6 bases). Germline assignment: CDR1 SEHNR and CDR2 FQNEAQ (reference sequence). V lost 7 bases to trimming and J lost 4 bases, with 13 bases between them. The CDR3 is made up of 13 amino acids. The CDR3 reads CASTPQGGETQYF. DNA of the CDR3: TGTGCCAGCACCCCCCAGGGAGGAGAGACCCAGTACTTC.

Here the CDR3 reads CASSLGNRVEQYF. The CDR3 bases are TGTGCCAGCAGTTTAGGGAACAGGGTCGAGCAGTACTTC. This chain connects TRBV28 to TRBJ2-7; possible D gene TRBD1, 6 bases. V shed 2 bases and J shed 6 bases, with 11 bases lying between them. This CDR3 contains 13 residues. Germline CDR1 MDHEN, CDR2 SYDVKM.

This clonotype was observed a few times. This chain links TRBV20-1 with TRBJ1-1; D unresolved. The CDR3 spans 12 residues. Germline CDR1 and CDR2: DFQATT and SNEGSKA (reference sequence). With 5 bases removed from V and 10 bases from J, the gap between germline ends came to 17 bases. The CDR3 DNA is TGCAGTGCTCGGACGGACCTGGACGGAGCTTTCTTT. Amino acids: CSARTDLDGAFF.

This clonotype turned up a few times. J is TRBJ2-7 and V is TRBV20-1; TRBD1 aligns across 9 bases. The germline V gene has CDR1 DFQATT and CDR2 SNEGSKA (reference sequence). The CDR3 length is 13 residues. The ends lost 3 bases at V and 3 bases at J; junction bases unmatched: 3. DNA of the CDR3: TGCAGTGCTAGTCGGACAGGGGACTACGAGCAGTACTTC. Translation: CSASRTGDYEQYF.

The table lists this clonotype with a few counts. The chain has TRBV20-1 and TRBJ2-1; 11 bases are shared with TRBD2. Germline loops: CDR1 DFQATT, CDR2 SNEGSKA (reference sequence). V shed 0 bases, J shed 10 bases, and the junction held 5 bases outside the gene matches. The CDR3 is 14 residues long. This CDR3 is CSARDALAGVEQFF. The CDR3 region has the DNA TGCAGTGCTAGAGACGCACTAGCGGGAGTGGAGCAGTTCTTC.

V gene TRBV20-1 combines with J gene TRBJ1-5; no definite D call. There are 12 residues in the CDR3. The germline V gene has CDR1 DFQATT and CDR2 SNEGSKA (reference sequence). The CDR3 protein is CSLRWGNQPQHF. Written as DNA, the CDR3 is TGCAGCCTGCGGTGGGGCAATCAGCCCCAGCATTTT.